The 30 T cell receptor beta chains below were found in one sample sequenced in a study of blood T cells in healthy people across ages. It was with a sample-barcoded 5' primer and a J-beta primer mix that a second PCR of roughly 6 to 11 cycles was run. TCRdb itself ran the 5' RACE reads through MiXCR, one entry per CDR3 protein. This table has 1.5 million to 2 million distinct CDR3 sequences, almost 35% appearing once. Sequencing input: blood. These receptors all stem from a woman younger than 45 in good health.

This chain connects TRBV6-6 to TRBJ2-5; D remains ambiguous. Germline CDR1 MNHNY, CDR2 SVGAGI (reference sequence). The CDR3 runs 14 residues. V lost 4 bases and J 5 bases, leaving 14 bases between the germline ends. This chain's CDR3 is CASSSFVGLETQYF. In nucleotides, the CDR3 is TGTGCCAGCAGTTCTTTTGTGGGCTTGGAGACCCAGTACTTC.

As DNA, the CDR3 is TGCGCCAGCAGCCCGAGGACAGGGTTCACTGAAGCTTTCTTT. Protein product: CASSPRTGFTEAFF. The rearrangement joins TRBV5-1 to TRBJ1-1; 8 bases align to TRBD1. There are 14 residues in the CDR3. Germline lookup yields CDR1 SGHRS and CDR2 YFSETQ. V lost 4 bases and J lost 4; bases outside the gene matches: 6. The variable domain in full, with the rest retrieved from reference TRBV5-1 and TRBJ1-1, is KAGVTQTPRYLIKTRGQQVTLSCSPISGHRSVSWYQQTPGQGLQFLFEYFSETQRNKGNFPGRFSGRQFSNSRSEMNVSTLELGDSALYLCASSPRTGFTEAFFGQGTRLTVV.

This clonotype was recorded a few times. The V gene is TRBV13, the J gene TRBJ2-5, with TRBD1 matching 7 bases. The V gene's germline CDR1 is PRHDT and CDR2 FYEKMQ (reference sequence). The CDR3 is 15 residues long. After removal of 5 bases from V and 5 bases from J, the junction contained 11 bases not matched to a gene. CDR3 nucleotides: TGTGCCAGCAGCCCGGGACAGCGACGCCGCGAGACCCAGTACTTC. Residues: CASSPGQRRRETQYF.

Only a few counts were recorded for this clonotype. One junction end disagrees with the germline gene, perhaps due to a read error. The V gene is TRBV7-9, the J gene TRBJ2-5; D is unclear. This CDR3 region has 15 residues. Germline loops: CDR1 SEHNR, CDR2 FQNEAQ (reference sequence). The CDR3 loop reads CASSLGEKNQETQYF. In DNA, the CDR3 is TGTGCCAGCAGCTTAGGCGAGAAAAACCAGGAGACCCAGTACTTC. Variable domain in full (rest from reference TRBV7-9 and TRBJ2-5): DTGVSQNPRHKITKRGQNVTFRCDPISEHNRLYWYRQTLGQGPEFLTYFQNEAQLEKSRLLSDRFSAERPKGSFSTLEIQRTEQGDSAMYLCASSLGEKNQETQYFGPGTRLLVL.

Note on this clonotype: No conserved phenylalanine or tryptophan is present at the end of the CDR3, so a read error is the likely explanation. This sequence joins TRBV12-3 or TRBV12-4 and TRBJ2-6, with TRBD1 matching over 9 bases. Losses at the gene ends were 4 bases for V and 1 base for J; bases not matched to a gene: 11. The CDR3 sequence is 19 residues long. CDR3 region: CASSSSPGQGGSGANVLTC. The CDR3 DNA reads TGTGCCAGCAGTTCCTCGCCGGGACAGGGTGGGTCTGGGGCCAACGTCCTGACTTGC.

This chain connects TRBV27 to TRBJ2-1; unclear D gene. Germline V gene data show CDR1 as MNHEY and CDR2 as SMNVEV (reference sequence). The CDR3 runs to 12 residues. Trimming removed 4 bases at V and 7 bases at J, with 8 bases between. CDR3 DNA: TGTGCCAGCAGTTCCAATAGGAATGAGCAGTTCTTC. This encodes CASSSNRNEQFF.

This clonotype was observed a handful of times. This sequence joins TRBV5-1 and TRBJ2-1; 7 bases are a match to TRBD1. V gave up 2 bases and J gave up 3 bases; unmatched junction bases: 5. The germline gives CDR1 SGHRS, CDR2 YFSETQ. The CDR3 has 15 residues. The CDR3 is CASSFTGEGYNEQFF. For the CDR3, the DNA is TGCGCCAGCAGCTTTACAGGGGAAGGCTACAATGAGCAGTTCTTC.

The chain employs TRBV11-2 and TRBJ1-1, with D uncertain. Looked up from germline, CDR1 is SGHAT and CDR2 is FQNNGV. The CDR3 extends over 13 amino acids. The V and J ends lost 0 bases and 7 bases respectively, with 9 bases between them. CDR3 in amino acids: CASSLDLQREAFF. CDR3 nucleotides: TGTGCCAGCAGCTTAGATCTCCAGCGTGAAGCTTTCTTT.

The rearrangement joins TRBV6-1 to TRBJ2-7; 10 bases agree with TRBD1. V lost 7 bases and J lost 2; bases outside the gene matches: 8. The CDR3 spans 15 residues. CDR1 is MNHNS and CDR2 is SASEGT in the germline V gene. DNA of the CDR3: TGTGCCAGCATCCCAAGACAGGGGGCGACCTACGAGCAGTACTTC. The encoded protein is CASIPRQGATYEQYF.

This chain uses TRBV7-3 with TRBJ1-1; D remains unclear. This CDR3 has 13 amino acids. The germline V gene has CDR1 SGHTA and CDR2 FQGTGA. V lost 4 bases to trimming and J lost 3 bases, with 9 bases between them. Here the CDR3 reads CASSSQPDTEAFF. CDR3 bases: TGTGCCAGCAGCTCCCAGCCGGACACTGAAGCTTTCTTT.

V usage is TRBV10-3 and J usage is TRBJ2-3; 8 positions match TRBD2. This CDR3 has 17 residues. With V trimmed by 5 bases and J by 1 base, 11 bases remained unmatched. From germline, CDR1 is ENHRY and CDR2 SYGVKD. The CDR3 coding sequence is TGTGCCATCAGTTCAACTGTCGGGACTAGGGGCACAGATACGCAGTATTTT. Residues: CAISSTVGTRGTDTQYF.

V is TRBV5-1 and J is TRBJ2-7; possible D gene TRBD2, 7 bases. The CDR3 loop spans 14 amino acids. Per the germline V gene, CDR1 is SGHRS and CDR2 is YFSETQ. Trimming removed 6 bases at V and 2 bases at J, with 15 bases between. Written as DNA, the CDR3 is TGCGCCAGCAACGTTGGGGGGGGGCCCTACGAGCAGTACTTC. It codes for CASNVGGGPYEQYF.

The V and J genes are TRBV18 and TRBJ1-1; unclear D gene. Per the germline V gene, CDR1 is KGHSH and CDR2 is LQKENI. The CDR3 covers 15 residues. Trimming removed 2 bases at V and 1 base at J, with 11 bases between. DNA of the CDR3: TGTGCCAGCTCACCAAGCCGGACCGGGAACACTGAAGCTTTCTTT. Translated, it gives CASSPSRTGNTEAFF.

The V call is TRBV15, the J call TRBJ1-2; D gene unclear. Between the trimmed V and J ends, which lost 1 base and 6 bases, there was a span of 12 bases. The CDR3 consists of 14 residues. CDR1 is LNHNV, CDR2 YYDKDF, per germline (reference sequence). In DNA form, the CDR3 reads TGTGCCACCAGCAGAGGACGGCAGGCGCATGGCTACACCTTC. This codes for CATSRGRQAHGYTF.

This rearrangement joins TRBV27 to TRBJ2-7; TRBD1 matches at 10 bases. The V gene's germline CDR1 is MNHEY and CDR2 SMNVEV (reference sequence). There are 18 residues in the CDR3. Unmatched junction bases numbered 15, after V lost 2 bases and J lost 5 bases. The CDR3 DNA follows: TGTGCCAGCAGTTTAATTCGCCCCCGGGGACAGGGGATCAACGAGCAGTACTTC. It encodes CASSLIRPRGQGINEQYF.

The chain recombines TRBV7-9 with TRBJ2-3; 7 bases align to TRBD2. Losses at the gene ends were 6 bases for V and 5 bases for J; bases not matched to a gene: 2. The CDR3 is 12 amino acids. CDR1 SEHNR and CDR2 FQNEAQ come from the germline V gene (reference sequence). The CDR3 region is CASRSGEDTQYF. CDR3 coding DNA: TGTGCCAGCAGAAGCGGGGAAGATACGCAGTATTTT.

The chain carries TRBV7-9 and TRBJ2-5, with 9 bases that match TRBD2. Unmatched junction bases numbered 13, after V lost 5 bases and J lost 6 bases. The CDR3 has 16 residues. Germline assignment: CDR1 SEHNR and CDR2 FQNEAQ (reference sequence). The CDR3 DNA reads as TGTGCCAGCAGCCCTATGGGAGCGGGAGGTTCTCAGACCCAGTACTTC. This translates into CASSPMGAGGSQTQYF.

This clonotype was seen a handful of times. CDR3 loop: CASSLALPGTSGIKQTQYF. The CDR3 DNA reads as TGTGCCAGCAGCTTAGCTCTCCCCGGGACTAGCGGGATTAAACAGACCCAGTACTTC. The J gene is TRBJ2-5, the V gene TRBV7-9; 13 bases match TRBD2. This CDR3 comprises 19 residues. CDR1 and CDR2 (germline): SEHNR, FQNEAQ (reference sequence). Trimming at V came to 0 bases and at J to 6 bases, leaving 13 bases not matched to a gene.

The chain employs TRBV4-2 and TRBJ2-1, with 11 bases that match TRBD2. V was clipped by 0 bases and J by 6 bases; unmatched bases: 4. CDR1 is LGHNA and CDR2 is YNFKEQ in the germline V gene. The CDR3 has 16 residues. The CDR3 coding sequence is TGTGCCAGCAGCCAAGATAGCGGGGGGGCTAGCAATGAGCAGTTCTTC. This translates into CASSQDSGGASNEQFF.

This clonotype was observed many times. The chain employs TRBV4-1 and TRBJ2-5; a possible D gene is TRBD1 (6 bases). The DNA matches TRBJ2-7 better at its end, which makes the J call doubtful. Germline CDR1 MGHRA, CDR2 YSYEKL. The CDR3 has 13 amino acids. The CDR3 nucleotides are TGCGCCAGCAGCCAAACAGGGCTAGACGAGCAGTACTTC. Its protein is CASSQTGLDEQYF.

The DNA of the CDR3 is TGCAGCGTTGAGTCGGGACAGGGAAAGTACACAGATACGCAGTATTTT. This codes for CSVESGQGKYTDTQYF. The chain joins TRBV29-1 to TRBJ2-3, with 9 bases that match TRBD1. J was trimmed by 2 bases and V by 3 bases; bases with no gene match: 9. The CDR3 is made up of 16 amino acids. Germline loops: CDR1 SQVTM, CDR2 ANQGSEA.

V gene TRBV4-1 combines with J gene TRBJ2-3, with unresolved D. The CDR3 sequence is 14 residues long. Trimming shortened V by 2 bases and J by 2 bases, and 8 bases separated the two germline ends. Germline CDR1 is MGHRA and CDR2 is YSYEKL. CDR3 sequence reads: CASSQSGITDTQYF. In DNA form, the CDR3 reads TGCGCCAGCAGCCAAAGTGGGATCACAGATACGCAGTATTTT.

This sequence joins TRBV27 and TRBJ2-6; D possibly corresponds to TRBD1 (6 bases). The ends were cut back, 5 bases at V and 0 bases at J, with 11 bases in the middle. The germline V gene has CDR1 MNHEY and CDR2 SMNVEV (reference sequence). This CDR3 has 16 residues. CDR3: CASSPGQISGANVLTF. In nucleotides, the CDR3 is TGTGCCAGCAGTCCCGGACAGATCTCTGGGGCCAACGTCCTGACTTTC.

This clonotype was detected a few times. The chain couples TRBV6-5 to TRBJ2-3, with a tentative D call TRBD2 (5 bases). V lost 2 bases and J lost 0, with 9 bases in between. Per the germline V gene, CDR1 is MNHEY and CDR2 is SVGAGI. This CDR3 has 15 amino acids. CDR3 sequence (DNA): TGTGCCAGCAGTTACGGGCGGACTAGCACAGATACGCAGTATTTT. Residues: CASSYGRTSTDTQYF.

This chain connects TRBV20-1 to TRBJ2-5, with TRBD2 matching over 12 bases. Per the germline V gene, CDR1 is DFQATT and CDR2 is SNEGSKA (reference sequence). Trimming took 3 bases from V and 5 from J; bases not matched to a gene: 7. The CDR3 contains 15 residues. Written as DNA, the CDR3 is TGCAGTGCTAGTTCTAGCGGGGGGGCCGCGGAGACCCAGTACTTC. Its translation is CSASSSGGAAETQYF.

The chain combines TRBV7-2 with TRBJ1-5, with 10 bases lining up with TRBD1. V trimming: 5 bases; J trimming: 6 bases; junction bases outside the gene matches: 7. Germline V gives CDR1 SGHTA, CDR2 FQGNSA. The CDR3 runs 15 residues. The chain's CDR3 is CASSRQGAGGQPQHF. As DNA, the CDR3 is TGTGCCAGCAGCAGACAGGGGGCGGGGGGTCAGCCCCAGCATTTT.

The chain is built from TRBV28 and TRBJ1-2; TRBD1 is a possible D gene (5 bases). Trimming took 6 bases from V and 3 from J, leaving 11 bases between them. CDR3 size: 13 residues. CDR1 and CDR2 from the germline V gene are MDHEN and SYDVKM. CDR3 nucleotides: TGTGCCAGCAGCATAGGGGCGTACTATGGCTACACCTTC. Protein product: CASSIGAYYGYTF.

This clonotype has just a few counts. This chain connects TRBV14 to TRBJ1-1, with D perhaps TRBD1 (5 bases). Germline CDR1 is SGHDN and CDR2 is FVKESK. The CDR3 is 14 residues long. V was pared by 1 base and J by 4 bases, with 10 bases between. The CDR3: CASSQAGPGTEAFF. In DNA, the CDR3 is TGTGCCAGCAGCCAAGCGGGGCCGGGCACTGAAGCTTTCTTT. Looking up the rest from reference TRBV14 and TRBJ1-1 gives the full variable domain: EAGVTQFPSHSVIEKGQTVTLRCDPISGHDNLYWYRRVMGKEIKFLLHFVKESKQDESGMPNNRFLAERTGGTYSTLKVQPAELEDSGVYFCASSQAGPGTEAFFGQGTRLTVV.

This clonotype has only a few counts. The chain links TRBV27 to TRBJ2-5; 7 positions agree with TRBD2. The tail of the sequence fits TRBJ2-7 better, so the J call may be wrong. Germline CDR1 is MNHEY and CDR2 is SMNVEV (reference sequence). The CDR3 consists of 13 residues. The CDR3 reads CASSWGGPDEQYF. The CDR3 region has the DNA TGTGCCAGCAGTTGGGGAGGGCCGGACGAGCAGTACTTC.

The genes are TRBV19 and TRBJ1-5; D ambiguous. CDR1 is LNHDA and CDR2 is SQIVND in the germline V gene (reference sequence). Trimming pared 5 bases from V and 7 bases from J, leaving 9 bases between. The CDR3 runs 12 residues. The CDR3 sequence: CASSVSRQPQHF. The CDR3 nucleotides read TGTGCCAGTAGTGTGTCCAGGCAGCCCCAGCATTTT.